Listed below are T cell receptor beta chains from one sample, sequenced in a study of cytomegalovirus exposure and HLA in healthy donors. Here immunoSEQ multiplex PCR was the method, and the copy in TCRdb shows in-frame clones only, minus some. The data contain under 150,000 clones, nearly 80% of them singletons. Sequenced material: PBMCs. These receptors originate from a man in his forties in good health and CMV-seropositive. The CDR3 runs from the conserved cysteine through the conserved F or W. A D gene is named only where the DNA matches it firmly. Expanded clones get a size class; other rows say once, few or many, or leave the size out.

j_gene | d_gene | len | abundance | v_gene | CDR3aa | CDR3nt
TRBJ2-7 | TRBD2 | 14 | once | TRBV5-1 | CASSFTGRGNEQYF | TGCGCCAGCAGCTTTACCGGGAGGGGTAACGAGCAGTACTTC
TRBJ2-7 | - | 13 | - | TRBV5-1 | CASSSTAPYEQYF | TGCGCCAGCAGCTCAACAGCCCCTTACGAGCAGTACTTC
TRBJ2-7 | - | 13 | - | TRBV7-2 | CASSGGRSYEQYF | TGTGCCAGCTCCGGGGGGCGCTCCTACGAGCAGTACTTC
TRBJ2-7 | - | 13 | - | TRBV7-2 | CASSPSGSYEQYF | TGTGCCAGCAGCCCAAGCGGTTCCTACGAGCAGTACTTC
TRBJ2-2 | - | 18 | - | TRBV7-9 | CASSLVVDSLRITGELFF | TGTGCCAGCAGCTTAGTAGTCGACAGCTTAAGGATCACCGGGGAGCTGTTTTTT
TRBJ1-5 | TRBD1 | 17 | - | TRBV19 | CASSVERQGYSNQPQHF | TGTGCCAGTAGTGTCGAAAGACAGGGGTATAGCAATCAGCCCCAGCATTTT
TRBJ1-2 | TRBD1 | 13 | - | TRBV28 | CASSQQGARGYTF | TGTGCCAGCAGTCAACAGGGGGCGCGGGGCTACACCTTC
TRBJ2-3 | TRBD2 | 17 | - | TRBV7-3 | CASSLSPPGLAGDTQYF | TGTGCCAGCAGCTTAAGCCCTCCGGGACTAGCCGGAGATACGCAGTATTTT
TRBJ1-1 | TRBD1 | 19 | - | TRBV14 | CASSPGTGERIATNTEAFF | TGTGCCAGCAGCCCCGGGACAGGGGAAAGAATTGCCACGAACACTGAAGCTTTCTTT
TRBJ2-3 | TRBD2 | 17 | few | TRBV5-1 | CASSTGLAGGPGDTQYF | TGCGCCAGCAGCACCGGACTAGCGGGAGGGCCGGGCGATACGCAGTATTTT
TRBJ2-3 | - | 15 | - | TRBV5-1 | CASSFLGHLTDTQYF | TGCGCCAGCAGCTTTCTTGGACATTTAACAGATACGCAGTATTTT
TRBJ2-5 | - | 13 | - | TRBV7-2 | CASSLERVETQYF | TGTGCCAGCAGCTTAGAGCGCGTCGAGACCCAGTACTTC
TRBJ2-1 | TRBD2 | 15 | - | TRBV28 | CASSFVLAGGYEQFF | TGTGCCAGCAGTTTCGTCCTAGCGGGAGGGTATGAGCAGTTCTTC
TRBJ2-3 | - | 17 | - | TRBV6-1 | CASSEDAGPANRDTQYF | TGTGCCAGCAGTGAAGATGCGGGCCCCGCAAACAGAGATACGCAGTATTTT
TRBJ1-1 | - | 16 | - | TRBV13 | CASSLVEGLANTEAFF | TGTGCCAGCAGCCTCGTGGAGGGATTAGCGAACACTGAAGCTTTCTTT
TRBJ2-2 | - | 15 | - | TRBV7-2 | CASSPIAYDTGELFF | TGTGCCAGCAGCCCTATAGCGTATGACACCGGGGAGCTGTTTTTT
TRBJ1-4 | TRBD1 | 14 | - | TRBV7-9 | CASSFGQGNEKLFF | TGTGCCAGCAGCTTCGGACAGGGCAACGAAAAACTGTTTTTT
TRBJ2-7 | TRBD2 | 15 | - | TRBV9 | CASSTGTSSGHEQYF | TGTGCCAGCAGCACCGGGACTAGCAGCGGCCACGAGCAGTACTTC
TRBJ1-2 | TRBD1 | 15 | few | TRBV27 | CASSLFGTGVYGYTF | TGTGCCAGCAGTTTATTCGGGACAGGGGTCTATGGCTACACCTTC
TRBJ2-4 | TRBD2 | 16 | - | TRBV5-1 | CASSLVIAGSSDIQYF | TGCGCCAGCAGCTTGGTAATAGCGGGGTCCTCCGACATTCAGTACTTC
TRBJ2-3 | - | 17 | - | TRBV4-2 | CASSQPLGKGDADTQYF | TGTGCCAGCAGCCAACCACTGGGTAAGGGAGACGCAGATACGCAGTATTTT
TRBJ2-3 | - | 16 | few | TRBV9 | CASSEGGGTSTDTQYF | TGTGCCAGCAGCGAGGGGGGGGGAACTAGCACAGATACGCAGTATTTT